The 13 T cell receptor beta chains presented below share a single source sample, sequenced in a study of cytomegalovirus exposure and HLA in healthy donors. Primers for the PCR totalled 60 Vbeta and 13 Jbeta. Measured with immunoSEQ multiplex PCR; TCRdb has only the in-frame clones, and not every one. The sample lists more than 200,000 clones, approximately 70% occurring once. Sequenced input: PBMCs. The receptors derive from a man in his forties or fifties in good health and CMV-seropositive.

The chain couples TRBV6-4 to TRBJ2-1, with D unresolved. The CDR3 runs to 13 residues. Germline V gene lookup returns CDR1 MRHNA and CDR2 SNTAGT. Trimming stripped 6 bases from V and 4 bases from J, with 10 bases between. CDR3 coding DNA: TGTGCCAGCAGCGCTGAGCCTTACAATGAGCAGTTCTTC. Protein sequence: CASSAEPYNEQFF.

The rearrangement joins TRBV5-1 to TRBJ1-4; D is possibly TRBD1 (5 bases). The CDR3 totals 15 residues. The germline V gene has CDR1 SGHRS and CDR2 YFSETQ. V gave up 4 bases and J gave up 2 bases, with 12 bases separating them. Here the CDR3 DNA reads TGCGCCAGCAGCCCGGGGGGGAAGACTAATGAAAAACTGTTTTTT. It yields the protein CASSPGGKTNEKLFF. The variable domain in full, with the rest retrieved from reference TRBV5-1 and TRBJ1-4, is KAGVTQTPRYLIKTRGQQVTLSCSPISGHRSVSWYQQTPGQGLQFLFEYFSETQRNKGNFPGRFSGRQFSNSRSEMNVSTLELGDSALYLCASSPGGKTNEKLFFGSGTQLSVL.

This clone was counted only a few times. V and J are TRBV11-2 and TRBJ1-4; TRBD1 is a possible D gene (5 bases). Trimming cost V 0 bases and J 6 bases, with 14 bases left between them. The CDR3 loop spans 16 amino acids. Germline CDR1 and CDR2: SGHAT and FQNNGV. CDR3 sequence: CASSLDRGTRDEKLFF. CDR3 coding DNA: TGTGCCAGCAGCTTAGATCGGGGGACGAGGGATGAAAAACTGTTTTTT.

This clone came up once. The chain couples TRBV7-9 to TRBJ1-1; 7 nucleotides agree with TRBD1. With V trimmed by 4 bases and J by 0 bases, 2 bases remained unmatched. CDR1 SEHNR and CDR2 FQNEAQ come from the germline V gene (reference sequence). The CDR3 contains 14 residues. This chain's CDR3 is CASSWDSLNTEAFF. The CDR3 nucleotides are TGTGCCAGCAGCTGGGACAGTCTGAACACTGAAGCTTTCTTT.

This rearrangement joins TRBV11-1 to TRBJ1-1, with TRBD1 matching over 10 bases. This CDR3 contains 16 residues. J was trimmed by 4 bases and V by 6 bases; bases with no gene match: 11. CDR1 and CDR2 from the germline V gene are SGHAT and FQDESV (reference sequence). Written as DNA, the CDR3 is TGTGCCAGCAGAGAAGGGACAGGGGTTGATGGCACTGAAGCTTTCTTT. It translates to CASREGTGVDGTEAFF. Complete variable domain (other parts from reference TRBV11-1 and TRBJ1-1): EAEVAQSPRYKITEKSQAVAFWCDPISGHATLYWYRQILGQGPELLVQFQDESVVDDSQLPKDRFSAERLKGVDSTLKIQPAELGDSAMYLCASREGTGVDGTEAFFGQGTRLTVV.

This clone was found a few times. This rearrangement joins TRBV7-9 to TRBJ2-5; 7 positions agree with TRBD1. The CDR3 consists of 15 residues. The germline gives CDR1 SEHNR, CDR2 FQNEAQ (reference sequence). With V trimmed by 7 bases and J by 2 bases, 10 bases remained unmatched. The CDR3 is CASNPPRDRQETQYF. The CDR3 DNA sequence: TGTGCCAGCAACCCGCCTCGGGACAGACAAGAGACCCAGTACTTC. Complete variable domain (other parts from reference TRBV7-9 and TRBJ2-5): DTGVSQNPRHKITKRGQNVTFRCDPISEHNRLYWYRQTLGQGPEFLTYFQNEAQLEKSRLLSDRFSAERPKGSFSTLEIQRTEQGDSAMYLCASNPPRDRQETQYFGPGTRLLVL.

The table lists this clone with a count of one. The genes are TRBV10-3 and TRBJ2-7; 9 nucleotides match TRBD1. The CDR3 has 14 amino acids. With 3 bases clipped from V and 7 bases from J, the junction kept 7 bases outside the gene matches. Germline V gives CDR1 ENHRY, CDR2 SYGVKD. CDR3 region: CAISDRDRVGEQYF. CDR3 nucleotide sequence: TGTGCCATCAGTGACCGGGACAGGGTTGGGGAGCAGTACTTC.

The chain employs TRBV5-1 and TRBJ2-2; 8 positions match TRBD1. Germline trimming cut 0 bases from V and 4 bases from J; bases unmatched to any gene: 5. The CDR3 is 16 residues long. CDR1 is SGHRS and CDR2 is YFSETQ in the germline V gene. CDR3 bases: TGCGCCAGCAGCTTGGTAGGGACAGGTCTCACCGGGGAGCTGTTTTTT. It yields the protein CASSLVGTGLTGELFF. The entire variable domain, with the rest obtained from reference TRBV5-1 and TRBJ2-2, is as follows: KAGVTQTPRYLIKTRGQQVTLSCSPISGHRSVSWYQQTPGQGLQFLFEYFSETQRNKGNFPGRFSGRQFSNSRSEMNVSTLELGDSALYLCASSLVGTGLTGELFFGEGSRLTVL.

There are a few counts of this clone. The gene calls are TRBV27 and TRBJ1-6; tentatively, D is TRBD1 (5 bases). The germline gives CDR1 MNHEY, CDR2 SMNVEV (reference sequence). With 4 bases removed from V and 7 bases from J, the gap between germline ends came to 17 bases. The CDR3 contains 16 residues. CDR3 region: CASSSLGGGNNSPLHF. CDR3 coding DNA: TGTGCCAGCAGTTCCCTTGGCGGGGGGAACAATTCACCCCTCCACTTT.

This clone turned up a few times. Other DNA sequences of this sample code for an identical CDR3. The rearrangement uses TRBV7-2 and TRBJ2-5; 10 bases are shared with TRBD1. Losses at the gene ends were 5 bases for V and 5 bases for J; bases not matched to a gene: 11. Germline V CDR1 and CDR2: SGHTA, FQGNSA. This CDR3 region has 16 residues. Here the CDR3 DNA reads TGTGCCAGCAGCCCATACCGGACAGGGGGGGTGGAGACCCAGTACTTC. This sequence encodes CASSPYRTGGVETQYF.

The sample holds a few counts of this clone. The chain employs TRBV6-4 and TRBJ2-6; no clear D. There are 15 residues in the CDR3. Germline V lookup: CDR1 MRHNA, CDR2 SNTAGT. The V end lost 3 bases, the J end lost 4 bases, and 10 bases lay between the germline ends. The CDR3 reads CASSEWATGANVLTF. The CDR3 DNA is TGTGCCAGCAGTGAGTGGGCTACCGGGGCCAACGTCCTGACTTTC.

This clone was picked up a small number of times. This rearrangement joins TRBV4-1 to TRBJ2-3; possible D gene TRBD2, 5 bases. Trimming removed 1 base at V and 6 bases at J, with 8 bases between. The CDR3 runs 13 residues. Per germline, CDR1 MGHRA and CDR2 YSYEKL. As DNA, the CDR3 is TGCGCCAGCAGCCAAGCCAGCGGTGATACGCAGTATTTT. Encoded protein: CASSQASGDTQYF.

There are a few counts of this clone. This sequence joins TRBV6-5 and TRBJ2-2; TRBD2 aligns across 10 bases. The germline V gene has CDR1 MNHEY and CDR2 SVGAGI. V gave up 8 bases and J gave up 5 bases; unmatched junction bases: 8. The CDR3 is made up of 15 amino acids. The CDR3 is CASPPPSGGTGELFF. As DNA, the CDR3 is TGTGCCAGCCCCCCTCCTAGCGGGGGAACCGGGGAGCTGTTTTTT.